This T cell receptor (beta chain) was identified during a study of cytomegalovirus exposure and HLA in healthy donors. Germline assignment: CDR1 ENHRY and CDR2 SYGVKD. Deletions cut 2 bases from V and 2 bases from J, with 9 bases between. The CDR3 has 14 residues. A few counts support this clone. As yet, its antigen is unknown. Assay used: immunoSEQ multiplex PCR; TCRdb lists only in-frame clones, some missing. The sample consists of about 140,000 clones, about four fifths of them appearing once. Findings of the study overall: In vitro checks showed that three CMV-associated chains really do target CMV antigens.

The receptor was derived from a woman between 25 and 40 years old in good health and CMV-seronegative. The rearrangement uses TRBV10-3 and TRBJ1-2; D gene unclear. Sample: PBMCs. The CDR3 coding sequence is TGTGCCATCAGTGAGAATGGTCAGAACTATGGCTACACCTTC. Translating it yields CAISENGQNYGYTF.